This T cell receptor beta chain was found in a study of T cell repertoires in cytomegalovirus infection. Notes on this clonotype: Antigen: not known.

Each CDR3 protein gets one entry after TCRdb re-called the reads with MiXCR. The profile shows around 710,000 distinct CDR3 sequences, 29% of them singletons. The CDR3 spans 14 residues. Germline CDR1 and CDR2: KGHDR and SFDVKD. Trimming left V 1 base short and J 4 bases short, with 10 bases between. The receptor was derived from a human donor in good health (CMV status not recorded). Some clones in this sample may be carry-over from other donors' samples. The source was cultured CD8+ T cells from PBMCs, collected from culture after CMV antigen stimulation. The chain recombines TRBV24-1 with TRBJ2-7, with D hard to call. The CDR3 DNA reads TGTGCCACCAGTGATTTAACCCCCCCGTACGAGCAGTACGTC. Amino acid sequence: CATSDLTPPYEQYV.